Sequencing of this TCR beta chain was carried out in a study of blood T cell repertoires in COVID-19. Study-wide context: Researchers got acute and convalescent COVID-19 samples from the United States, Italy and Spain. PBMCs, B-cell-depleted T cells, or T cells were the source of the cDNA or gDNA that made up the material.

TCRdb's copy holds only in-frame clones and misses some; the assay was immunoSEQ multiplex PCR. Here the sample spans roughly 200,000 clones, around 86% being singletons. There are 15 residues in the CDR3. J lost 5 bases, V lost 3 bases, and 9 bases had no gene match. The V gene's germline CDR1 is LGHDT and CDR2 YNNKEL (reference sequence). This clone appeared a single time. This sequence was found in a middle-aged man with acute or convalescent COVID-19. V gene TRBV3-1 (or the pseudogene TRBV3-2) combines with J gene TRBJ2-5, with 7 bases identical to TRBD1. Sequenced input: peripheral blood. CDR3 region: CASSHSDRDLETQYF. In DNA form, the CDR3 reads TGTGCCAGCAGCCACTCAGACAGGGATTTGGAGACCCAGTACTTC.